Presented here are 2 T cell receptor beta chains from one specimen sequenced in a study of human T cells and chemical hapten exposure. The time point was: healthy volunteer bleed at 2 weeks. Whole blood that had not been fractionated was the source of extracted total RNA. TCRdb independently ran MiXCR on the RACE reads; one entry per CDR3 protein. The sample lists about 130,000 distinct CDR3 sequences; 9% to 10% were seen once. Sequences were obtained from whole blood. These receptors all stem from a male donor in good health. Some clones in this sample may be carry-over from other donors' samples.

This clonotype came up a few times. This chain links TRBV7-2 with TRBJ2-7; D is ambiguous. V dropped 0 bases and J dropped 3 bases, with 12 bases sitting between them. The V gene's germline CDR1 is SGHTA and CDR2 FQGNSA. The CDR3 length is 15 residues. DNA of the CDR3: TGTGCCAGCAGCTTAGCGCGCGATAAGGGCTACGAGCAGTACTTC. Translation: CASSLARDKGYEQYF.

The table lists this clonotype with a few counts. The chain combines TRBV20-1 with TRBJ1-2; 7 bases are a match to TRBD1. Germline V lookup: CDR1 DFQATT, CDR2 SNEGSKA (reference sequence). Losses at the gene ends were 1 base for V and 3 bases for J; bases not matched to a gene: 2. The CDR3 is 13 amino acids. The CDR3 DNA is TGCAGTGCTAGAGGGGACAGCGACTATGGCTACACCTTC. Amino acids: CSARGDSDYGYTF.